This section outlines one T cell receptor beta chain sequence together with its context. The data were taken from a study of technical replicates of blood from a handful of donors. The data were produced by immunoSEQ multiplex PCR, yet TCRdb's version contains in-frame clones alone and is incomplete. The sample has approximately 74,000 clones; 80% to 90% are singletons. The V end was cut by 6 bases, the J end by 5 bases, with 19 bases between. The CDR3 sequence is 15 residues long. Looked up from germline, CDR1 is MNHNY and CDR2 is SVGAGI (reference sequence). V and J are TRBV6-6 and TRBJ1-1; the D gene is possibly TRBD1 (5 bases). The sample comprised PBMCs. This clonotype was obtained from a human donor in good health. Some clones in this sample may be carry-over from other donors' samples. The CDR3 nucleotides are TGTGCCAGCAGAGACCTTACAGGATCACGGACTGAAGCTTTCTTT. Translating gives CASRDLTGSRTEAFF.